This paragraph covers one T cell receptor beta chain sequence. Its antigen is currently not known. Base-call qualities are not available, and no considerably larger clone is one nucleotide away. The entry originates in a study of shared clonotypes between healthy human individuals (dated by TCRdb to the early 2020s). For context, the study as a whole: Three men and a couple of women, aged 18 to 49 years, made up the cohort. For each donor, CD4 naive and CD4 memory were each run on three plates, CD8 naive on two plates, and CD8 memory on one plate. The study deeply sequenced blood TCR repertoires of about five healthy adults to estimate repertoire size and the extent of clonotype sharing between individuals. To increase sequencing depth and limit assay-specific biases, different laboratories used diverse techniques to prepare libraries and sequence TCR repertoires. Each donor's leukapheresis produced roughly between roughly 0.85 and 10 billion PBMCs. Points the paper makes about the study in general: Based on pairwise subsampling, the degree of clonotype sharing among donors was expected to be affected by sequencing depth. Compared with non-shared clonotypes, clonotypes shared by all four sorted-subset donors had higher generation probabilities. The genetic and exposure-history diversity represented was limited by the small number of donors. Sampling was limited to blood, and TCR repertoires in tissue likely differ from TCR repertoires in blood. Incomplete sequencing was indicated by rarefaction of sorted-subset datasets, despite the large sequencing depth. When a few donors were compared, the shared fraction of clonotypes was 5% to 6.5% for naive CD4, more than 3% for naive CD8, 2.3% for memory CD4, and 0.4% for memory CD8. Estimated clonotype richness was generally larger for naive than for memory subsets.

For the CD8 naive samples, CD45RO-negative cells were positively selected for CCR7, yielding a CD45RA+CCR7+ population from which TemRA cells were excluded. The donors were healthy, HIV-negative adults with no recently reported acute infections or vaccinations. Every donor was a Caucasian adult residing in Nashville, Tennessee, USA. Blood was obtained by leukapheresis, after which PBMCs were separated by Ficoll-Histopaque density gradient centrifugation and cryopreserved in liquid nitrogen vapor phase. Analytical flow cytometry was used to check the purity and quantity of every magnetically sorted T cell population. Genomic DNA was isolated from each sorted fraction and quantified by UV absorbance on a Nanodrop 2000c. Using the deep immunoSEQ assay, multiplex PCR amplified TCR CDR3 regions from genomic DNA. Genomic DNA extracted from each cell subset was distributed evenly over all wells of several immunoSEQ 96-well plates, and each plate served as one replicate. For sorted subsets, each replicate PCR was loaded with about 0.2 ug genomic DNA, equivalent to 30,000 or so T cell genomes. The purified libraries were quantified using a Qubit 3.0 fluorometer, sized with a Bioanalyzer 2100, and then quantified again using the KAPA Library Quantification kit. Every immunoSEQ 96-well plate was sequenced on a dedicated single-read 150-cycle Illumina NextSeq 550 flow cell. In the original analysis: Because the immunoSEQ output held only junctional sequences and lacked quality scores, the filtering could not match the filtering applied to full-length reads. Sequences were annotated with PyIR, a Python wrapper for IgBLAST v1.9, using IMGT germline references to assign V/J genes and CDR3. Reads were removed for weak V/J assignments (E-value above 1e-6), missing CDR3, stop codons, out-of-frame junctions, or ambiguous translated residues. V3J clonotypes were defined as sequences sharing the same inferred V gene, J gene, and CDR3 amino acid sequence. The percentage overlap between two repertoires was calculated by dividing the number of shared unique clonotypes by the size of the smaller repertoire. Repertoire richness was assessed with RTK rarefaction, the Chao1 estimator, and Recon v2.1 estimates of unobserved clonotypes. For all TCRbeta clonotypes obtained by the gDNA method from a few donors, generation probabilities were computed with OLGA. Entries here come from immuneACCESS through TCRdb and include only in-frame sequences with V and J called. Some clones fail to appear in such tables; in the studies checked, an unresolved V gene covers under half of the shortfall, and the cause of the remainder is unknown. That table supplies the V and J calls and clone size; D and trimming were determined from the DNA. The sample yields roughly 2.1 million clones; more than 85% were counted once. 1.5% to 2% of the sample lies in the top ten.

V is cut back by 3 bases and J by 8 bases, with 5 bases in the junction unmatched. The germline V gene (reference sequence) gives CDR1 as MNHEY and CDR2 as SMNVEV. Spanning cysteine to phenylalanine, the CDR3 consists of 14 amino acids. The only DNA kept is the CDR3, 42 bases in frame from the first base. The rearrangement joined TRBV27 to TRBJ2-1, and 9 bases in between align with TRBD2. The sequence derives from a man aged 18 to 29 in good health. Some clones in this sample may be carry-over from other donors' samples. Material: naive CD8+ T cells from PBMCs. This specimen's cell subset or site label, per the study, means: CD45RA+CCR7+. CDR3 sequence: CASSFRAGGDEQFF. The DNA sequence reads TGTGCCAGCAGTTTTCGAGCGGGAGGCGATGAGCAGTTCTTC.